This T cell receptor beta chain came from a study of blood T cell repertoires in COVID-19. As for the study in general: The origin of the acute and convalescent COVID-19 samples was the United States, Italy and Spain. In each case, the material was cDNA or gDNA derived from T cells, B-cell-depleted T cells, or PBMCs.

The authors' processing: Counts of nucleated cells, estimated from reference gene primer amplification, were obtained. The data were produced by immunoSEQ multiplex PCR, yet TCRdb's version contains in-frame clones alone and is incomplete. The V and J calls and clone size come from that table; D and trimming were worked out from the DNA. The sample lists about 120,000 clones, about 90% occurring once. The CDR3 runs to 15 residues. Trimming took 2 bases from V and 0 from J, leaving 5 bases between them. In germline, CDR1 is SGHTA, CDR2 FQGTGA. V and J are TRBV7-3 and TRBJ2-6; D not certain. The sequenced sample consisted of peripheral blood. This receptor was obtained from a woman between 50 and 59 years old with active or convalescent COVID-19. CDR3 nucleotides: TGTGCCAGCAGCTTAGCGCTCTCTGGGGCCAACGTCCTGACTTTC. This encodes CASSLALSGANVLTF.